The table lists the clone carrying this TCR beta chain with a count of one. Antigen unknown. Repertoires were generated with immunoSEQ multiplex PCR, while TCRdb's copy carries only in-frame clones and drops some. The table shows roughly 180,000 clones, with approximately 90% occurring only once. The CDR3 consists of 14 residues. Germline CDR1 MDHEN, CDR2 SYDVKM. Trimming cost V 3 bases and J 5 bases, with 13 bases left between them. The sample belongs to a study of T cell responses to AZD1222 COVID-19 vaccine. Study-level background: Pooled samples include second doses given at about 4 or 12 weeks. Study observations and caveats: Repertoires were sampled only after the peak T cell response. Donors were chiefly white British, with a greater number of females, and clonal diversity was perhaps underestimated. Across the whole spike, CD4 TCRs peaked at regions 160-218 and 743-854.

V usage is TRBV28 and J usage is TRBJ1-1; D is perhaps TRBD1 (6 bases). The sequencing here drew on peripheral blood, taken on day 0 of AZD1222 vaccination. The receptor was derived from an adult in good health. The CDR3: CASSFAGVWTEAFF. As DNA, the CDR3 is TGTGCCAGCAGTTTTGCAGGGGTGTGGACTGAAGCTTTCTTT.